The T cell receptor (beta chain) under discussion was sequenced for a study of T cells after yellow fever vaccination (dated by TCRdb to about 2019). Regarding the study in general: The SMART-Seq v4 Ultra Low Input RNA kit was used to prepare libraries from fractions with low cell numbers. To track T-cell clones before and after primary and booster YFV17D yellow fever vaccination, bulk TCR alpha and beta repertoires were sequenced longitudinally. Two healthy male donors, one aged 18 to 29 and one aged 30 to 40 years, made up the cohort. Blood was collected at multiple timepoints before and after primary and secondary immunization, and bulk PBMC replicates and cell subsets were isolated. The paper as a whole reports these results and caveats: After the booster, most clones that had expanded after primary vaccination were detected again (around 95% of CD4 and around nine tenths of CD8), suggesting broad maintenance of memory. Computational filtering was required because FACS-sorted repertoires could contain abundant contaminating clonotypes from the bulk population. Compared with the primary T-cell response, the secondary T-cell response was weaker but faster, peaking on day 5 rather than day 15. A small fraction of clonotypes showed up in both the CD4 and CD8 compartments, probably as a result of convergent recombination. The study included only a couple of donors, which limits how far the findings can be generalized.

According to the study, the label for this sample's treatment or condition signals: live attenuated yellow fever vaccine strain. At every blood-draw timepoint, two biological replicates of bulk PBMCs were collected. A standard Ficoll-Paque protocol was used to isolate PBMCs from peripheral blood. RNA was extracted with TriZol from bulk PBMCs, CD4 and CD8 fractions, and dextramer-positive and dextramer-negative fractions. As regards this clonotype: The clone's antigen remains unknown. No per-base quality is available; no much larger clone lies one base away.

TCR cDNA was synthesized by 5'RACE template switching, which introduced a universal primer site and unique molecular identifiers. cDNA synthesis was primed from both the TCR alpha and TCR beta constant segments. Two PCR steps were used to amplify libraries, with sample barcodes and sequencing adapters being added in the second step. Sequencing of libraries was performed on Illumina HiSeq 2500 (2x100 bp) or NovaSeq (2x150 bp). The authors' pipeline ran thus. Reads were demultiplexed and collapsed into UMI consensus sequences with MIGEC, and V(D)J alignment was performed with MiXCR. Vaccine-responding clonotypes were identified with edgeR using replicate PBMC samples, with FDR below 0.01 and a log2 fold change above 5 up to day 15 being required. Bulk clonotypes were assigned CD4 or CD8 identity according to which sequenced CD4 or CD8 repertoire held them at higher abundance. TCRdb applied fastp at Q25 and MiXCR to the public reads, then kept only in-frame beta chains. For every CDR3 protein sequence, its rows merge into one entry that carries the most common genes and DNA. The V and J calls were not made by the authors but by TCRdb's processing. This sample is represented by a few hundred thousand distinct CDR3 sequences; 17% of them were singletons. The top ten clonotypes cover 17% of the sample.

This sample comprised PBMCs, obtained 5 days after the first yellow fever vaccination. The clonotype originates from a young man who received the YFV17D yellow fever vaccine.

The DNA sequence is given as TGTGCCAGCAGCTCTTGGTTTGGTGGTGAAAAACTGTTTTTT. It is translated as CASSSWFGGEKLFF. The rearrangement combines TRBV7-9 with TRBJ1-4; no D segment can be confidently identified. The cysteine opens and the phenylalanine closes a CDR3 of 14 amino acids. The DNA shown is the 42-base CDR3, in frame from base 1. Relative to germline, V is 4 bases shorter and J is 7 bases shorter, with 13 bases between their ends. Looking up the germline V gene (reference sequence) yields CDR1 SEHNR and CDR2 FQNEAQ.